This TCR beta chain appears in the sequencing data of a study of blood T cell repertoires in COVID-19. Study-wide context: Italy, Spain and the United States were the sources of the convalescent and acute COVID-19 samples.

Authors' data handling: Reference gene primers were amplified, and this amplification served to estimate nucleated cell counts. The table came from immunoSEQ multiplex PCR; TCRdb's copy has only in-frame clones and leaves some out. V and J calls and clone size are given by that table; D and trimming were obtained from the DNA. The data show 400,000 or so clones, approximately 90% seen once. The CDR3 is 15 residues long. V lost 6 bases and J lost 1; bases outside the gene matches: 7. Looked up from germline, CDR1 is ENHRY and CDR2 is SYGVKD. Seattle enrolled patients during active infection and tracked them longitudinally.

The sequenced material came from peripheral blood. This sequence was found in a young man with COVID-19, enrolled during active disease. The chain combines TRBV10-3 with TRBJ1-2; 8 bases map to TRBD1. In DNA, the CDR3 is TGTGCCATCAGGGGACAGGACCACAATAACTATGGCTACACCTTC. Translation gives CAIRGQDHNNYGYTF.